This T cell receptor (beta chain) appears in the sequencing data of a study of blood T cell repertoires in COVID-19. Looking at the study overall: T cells, B-cell-depleted T cells, or PBMCs supplied cDNA or gDNA.

Donors in Cohort 3 counted as recovered after two negative PCRs, clearance, or symptom resolution. CDR1 is SNHLY and CDR2 is FYNNEI in the germline V gene. CDR3 length: 15 amino acids. J lost 6 bases, V lost 5 bases, and 9 bases had no gene match. Repertoires were generated with immunoSEQ multiplex PCR, while TCRdb's copy carries only in-frame clones and drops some. The sample lists 250,000 to 300,000 clones; about nine tenths were seen once. This receptor was obtained from a man in his late teens or twenties who had recovered from COVID-19. The rearrangement joins TRBV2 to TRBJ2-2, with 7 bases aligning to TRBD1. The sequencing input was PBMCs or T cells enriched from blood (not recorded which). The CDR3 region has the DNA TGTGCCAGCAGTTACAGGGGCATAAGGGCCGGGGAGCTGTTTTTT. It specifies CASSYRGIRAGELFF.